These 24 T cell receptor beta chains came from one sample sequenced in a study of shared clonotypes between healthy human individuals. Cells designated naive CD8 were CD45RO-negative and were positively selected for CCR7, with terminally differentiated effector memory CD45RA+ cells excluded. Produced via immunoSEQ multiplex PCR; TCRdb's table is partial and in-frame only. The data hold 1.5 million to 2.5 million clones, with roughly 95% observed a single time. Sequencing was performed on naive CD8+ T cells sorted from blood. The source of these receptors is a man aged 18-30 years in good health.

This chain connects TRBV27 to TRBJ2-1; D is tentatively TRBD1 or TRBD2 (5 bases each). Germline V gene data show CDR1 as MNHEY and CDR2 as SMNVEV (reference sequence). V was cut by 4 bases and J by 0 bases, with 7 bases left in between. The CDR3 totals 14 residues. The CDR3 loop is CASSWDLSYNEQFF. CDR3 sequence (DNA): TGTGCCAGCAGTTGGGACCTCTCCTACAATGAGCAGTTCTTC.

The chain employs TRBV14 and TRBJ2-1; D might be TRBD1 (6 bases). V was trimmed by 7 bases and J by 8 bases, leaving 24 bases between them. Germline CDR1 is SGHDN and CDR2 is FVKESK. This CDR3 is 16 amino acids long. For the CDR3, the DNA is TGTGCCAGCACCAAAACCCGCCAGGGGAATCGCGATGAGCAGTTCTTC. Translating it yields CASTKTRQGNRDEQFF.

Only one count was recorded for this clone. The chain combines TRBV5-1 with TRBJ2-1; tentatively, D is TRBD2 (6 bases). The CDR3 sequence is 16 residues long. Between the trimmed V and J ends, which lost 4 bases and 3 bases, there was a span of 17 bases. CDR1 and CDR2 (germline): SGHRS, YFSETQ. CDR3 nucleotides: TGCGCCAGCAGCGAGGAGGGGCAGTACTTCTACAATGAGCAGTTCTTC. Its protein is CASSEEGQYFYNEQFF.

V gene TRBV5-4 combines with J gene TRBJ2-6, with a possible D match to TRBD2 (7 bases). Between the trimmed V and J ends, which lost 4 bases and 0 bases, there was a span of 14 bases. This CDR3 has 17 residues. The germline gives CDR1 SGHNT, CDR2 YYREEE (reference sequence). CDR3 residues: CASSGQRDLSGANVLTF. The CDR3 DNA follows: TGTGCCAGCAGCGGACAGCGGGACCTCTCTGGGGCCAACGTCCTGACTTTC.

The chain recombines TRBV4-1 with TRBJ1-6, with a weak D call TRBD1 (6 bases). V was pared by 3 bases and J by 6 bases, with 12 bases between. This CDR3 comprises 15 residues. From germline, CDR1 is MGHRA and CDR2 YSYEKL. The CDR3 sequence: CASSQGDTTNSPLHF. The CDR3 nucleotides read TGCGCCAGCAGCCAGGGGGACACGACTAATTCACCCCTCCACTTT.

This sequence joins TRBV2 and TRBJ2-7; 9 positions agree with TRBD1. CDR3 size: 14 residues. CDR1 is SNHLY and CDR2 is FYNNEI in the germline V gene. The junction had 5 bases not matched to a gene; V was cut back by 2 bases and J by 6 bases. The CDR3 nucleotides read TGTGCCAGCAGTGAATGGGACAGGGAAGGCGAGCAGTACTTC. It translates to CASSEWDREGEQYF.

The chain links TRBV5-1 to TRBJ1-4; D is undetermined. CDR3 length equals 16 residues. Per germline, CDR1 SGHRS and CDR2 YFSETQ. With 4 bases removed from V and 0 bases from J, the gap between germline ends came to 13 bases. This CDR3 reads CASSNVGPTTNEKLFF. DNA for the CDR3: TGCGCCAGCAGCAACGTCGGGCCGACAACTAATGAAAAACTGTTTTTT.

The chain joins TRBV27 to TRBJ2-1; D ambiguous. CDR1 MNHEY and CDR2 SMNVEV come from the germline V gene (reference sequence). This CDR3 contains 14 residues. Trimming cost V 8 bases and J 10 bases, with 21 bases left between them. The CDR3 loop reads CASGLDGPPGEQFF. Here the CDR3 DNA reads TGTGCCAGCGGCCTGGACGGGCCCCCCGGCGAGCAGTTCTTC.

The rearrangement uses TRBV14 and TRBJ2-1; D is ambiguous. Between the trimmed V and J ends, which lost 0 bases and 7 bases, there was a span of 7 bases. In germline, CDR1 is SGHDN, CDR2 FVKESK. This CDR3 spans 13 amino acids. In DNA form, the CDR3 reads TGTGCCAGCAGCCAAGATGGGATAAATGAGCAGTTCTTC. This codes for CASSQDGINEQFF.

This clone was detected once. V gene TRBV4-1 combines with J gene TRBJ2-7; 9 bases agree with TRBD1. Germline values: CDR1 MGHRA, CDR2 YSYEKL. There are 16 residues in the CDR3. Trimming at V came to 3 bases and at J to 4 bases, leaving 10 bases not matched to a gene. CDR3 protein: CASSHGDREEGYEQYF. The CDR3 DNA follows: TGCGCCAGCAGCCATGGGGACAGGGAGGAAGGGTACGAGCAGTACTTC.

Of note for this clone: This sample includes further DNA sequences coding for the same CDR3. J is TRBJ1-1 and V is TRBV4-1, with TRBD1 as a possible D gene (5 bases). Deletions cut 1 base from V and 0 bases from J, with 9 bases between. Germline values: CDR1 MGHRA, CDR2 YSYEKL. The length of the CDR3 is 15 residues. CDR3: CASSQGEGMNTEAFF. The CDR3 region has the DNA TGCGCCAGCAGCCAAGGTGAGGGGATGAACACTGAAGCTTTCTTT.

The V call is TRBV27, the J call TRBJ2-3, with D tentatively TRBD1 or TRBD2 (5 bases each). Germline V gene sequence: CDR1 MNHEY, CDR2 SMNVEV (reference sequence). The V and J ends lost 5 bases and 0 bases respectively, with 9 bases between them. This CDR3 contains 14 residues. The CDR3 DNA reads TGTGCCAGCAGTGAAAGGGACAGCACAGATACGCAGTATTTT. Residues: CASSERDSTDTQYF.

The chain is built from TRBV6-1 and TRBJ2-5, with D uncertain. Deletions cut 3 bases from V and 7 bases from J, with 9 bases between. This CDR3 contains 12 residues. CDR1 is MNHNS and CDR2 is SASEGT in the germline V gene. CDR3 sequence: CASSDVPGTQYF. CDR3 bases: TGTGCCAGCAGTGATGTTCCGGGGACCCAGTACTTC.

This chain connects TRBV21-1 to TRBJ1-2. TRBV21-1 is marked as a pseudogene. CDR3 length: 11 residues. CDR3 amino acids: CASSKGDGYTF. Written as DNA, the CDR3 is TGTGCCAGCAGCAAAGGGGATGGCTACACCTTC.

A word on this clone: The sample holds other DNA sequences that translate to the same CDR3. V is TRBV9 and J is TRBJ2-5; a weak D match, TRBD2 (6 bases). This CDR3 region has 13 residues. V lost 2 bases and J lost 5, with 10 bases in between. CDR1 and CDR2 (germline): SGDLS, YYNGEE. CDR3 coding DNA: TGTGCCAGCAGCGTCGGGGGAACCGAGACCCAGTACTTC. This gives the protein CASSVGGTETQYF. Together with reference TRBV9 and TRBJ2-5, the CDR3 gives the full variable domain: DSGVTQTPKHLITATGQRVTLRCSPRSGDLSVYWYQQSLDQGLQFLIQYYNGEERAKGNILERFSAQQFPDLHSELNLSSLELGDSALYFCASSVGGTETQYFGPGTRLLVL.

This chain links TRBV7-6 with TRBJ1-1, with 8 bases fitting TRBD1. The CDR3 extends over 15 amino acids. J lost 3 bases, V lost 1 base, and 4 bases had no gene match. Germline-derived CDR1 and CDR2 are SGHVS and FNYEAQ. CDR3 sequence (DNA): TGTGCCAGCAGCTTAGAGCTACAGGGGGACACTGAAGCTTTCTTT. Its translation: CASSLELQGDTEAFF.

The gene calls are TRBV7-2 and TRBJ1-4, with D perhaps matching TRBD1 (6 bases). The CDR3 loop spans 16 amino acids. CDR1 and CDR2 from the germline V gene are SGHTA and FQGNSA. V lost 0 bases and J lost 5, with 13 bases in between. The CDR3 DNA sequence: TGTGCCAGCAGCTTAGCAGAGGGGGGGTGGAATGAAAAACTGTTTTTT. Its protein product is CASSLAEGGWNEKLFF.

This chain links TRBV21-1 with TRBJ1-6. TRBV21-1 is a documented pseudogene. The CDR3 has 12 amino acids. CDR3 nucleotides: TGTGCCAGCAGCAAAGGGGATTCACCCCTCCACTTT. As protein: CASSKGDSPLHF.

The rearrangement links TRBV6-1 to TRBJ2-3, with D perhaps matching TRBD2 (6 bases). V lost 3 bases, J lost 0 bases, and 10 bases lay in between. The CDR3 totals 15 residues. Germline-derived CDR1 and CDR2 are MNHNS and SASEGT. CDR3 bases: TGTGCCAGCAGTGATTTTAGCGGTAGCACAGATACGCAGTATTTT. Protein product: CASSDFSGSTDTQYF.

The chain recombines TRBV7-3 with TRBJ2-2; D ambiguous. Germline V gene sequence: CDR1 SGHTA, CDR2 FQGTGA. The CDR3 contains 16 residues. Trimming pared 8 bases from V and 0 bases from J, leaving 16 bases between. The CDR3 is CASPTKQVSNTGELFF. As DNA, the CDR3 is TGTGCCAGCCCCACGAAGCAGGTGTCGAACACCGGGGAGCTGTTTTTT.

This rearrangement joins TRBV6-5 to TRBJ1-6; 10 nucleotides match TRBD1. The CDR3 totals 14 residues. Trimming took 4 bases from V and 9 from J; bases not matched to a gene: 3. CDR1 and CDR2 (germline): MNHEY, SVGAGI. The CDR3 DNA is TGTGCCAGCAGTTCGACAGGGGGCAGTTCACCCCTCCACTTT. Translation gives CASSSTGGSSPLHF.

The V gene is TRBV11-2, the J gene TRBJ2-7, with D possibly TRBD2 on 6 matching bases. The length of the CDR3 is 14 residues. Germline CDR1 reads SGHAT; CDR2 reads FQNNGV. With 3 bases removed from V and 11 bases from J, the gap between germline ends came to 20 bases. The CDR3 protein is CASSFGGGRPGEYF. For the CDR3, the DNA is TGTGCCAGCAGCTTCGGCGGAGGGCGCCCCGGGGAGTACTTC.

As concerns this clone: Within the sample, other DNA sequences also encode this same CDR3. The rearrangement links TRBV19 to TRBJ1-1, with D tentatively TRBD1 (5 bases). Germline loops: CDR1 LNHDA, CDR2 SQIVND (reference sequence). The CDR3 loop spans 13 amino acids. V was pared by 5 bases and J by 1 base, with 8 bases between. This chain's CDR3 is CASSLGTNTEAFF. CDR3 in DNA: TGTGCCAGTAGTTTGGGGACGAACACTGAAGCTTTCTTT.

Points on this clone: In the same sample, other DNA sequences code for this CDR3. The J gene is TRBJ1-1, the V gene TRBV6-1; 8 bases are a match to TRBD1. Unmatched junction bases numbered 5, after V lost 5 bases and J lost 3 bases. Looked up from germline, CDR1 is MNHNS and CDR2 is SASEGT. CDR3 size: 14 residues. The CDR3 sequence: CASSSRQGYTEAFF. CDR3 nucleotides: TGTGCCAGCAGTTCCCGACAGGGGTACACTGAAGCTTTCTTT.